This entry describes one T cell receptor (beta chain). This sample was included in a study of blood T cell repertoires in COVID-19. Study-level information: There were acute and convalescent COVID-19 samples, and they came from the United States, Italy and Spain. The cDNA or gDNA used as material had been derived from T cells, B-cell-depleted T cells, or PBMCs.

Study processing details: Amplification from reference gene primers served as the basis for estimated nucleated cell counts. Sequenced by immunoSEQ multiplex PCR; TCRdb stores in-frame clones only, minus some. V and J calls and clone size are copied from that table; D and trimming were computed from the DNA. This table has 340,000 or so clones, around 87% appearing once. The CDR3 covers 16 residues. Germline values: CDR1 LNHNV, CDR2 YYDKDF (reference sequence). V shed 3 bases and J 1 base; nucleotides not matched to a gene: 8. This clonotype was obtained from a man in his fifties or sixties with active or convalescent COVID-19. The rearrangement links TRBV15 to TRBJ1-1; 7 nucleotides line up with TRBD1. The sequencing input was peripheral blood. CDR3 DNA: TGTGCCACCAGCAGGTTCGGGACAGCCAGGAACACTGAAGCTTTCTTT. Its translation is CATSRFGTARNTEAFF.